This T cell receptor (beta chain) was recovered during a study of tumor and adjacent non-tumor tissue in lung cancer. Turning to the study itself: There were some 11 adenocarcinoma, a couple of squamous cell carcinoma and 1 small cell lung cancer cases. About 4.17 million productive TCRbeta reads were obtained per sample on average.

TCRbeta libraries were built with three rounds of nested PCR, modified from ARM-PCR. TCRdb re-called the multiplex PCR reads with MiXCR, one entry per CDR3 protein. The sample has 100,000 or so distinct CDR3 sequences; approximately 65% are singletons. Germline-derived CDR1 and CDR2 are DFQATT and SNEGSKA (reference sequence). The CDR3 has 13 amino acids. Overall study findings and caveats: Tumor tissue had significantly higher TCR diversity than normal lung. Shorter survival was associated with higher TCR diversity in tumors.

This sample's RNA came from whole unsorted tissue. More than 3 cm separated this lung sample from the edge of the tumor. This clonotype has just a few counts. Its antigen is as yet unknown. The sequenced sample was distant non-tumor lung tissue. The chain combines TRBV20-1 with TRBJ2-7; TRBD2 aligns across 9 bases. This TCR was recovered from a man aged 25-40 years with non-small cell lung cancer. In nucleotides, the CDR3 is TGCAGCGTAGGCGGGAGGGCCGGATACGAGCAGTACTTC. Translation gives CSVGGRAGYEQYF.